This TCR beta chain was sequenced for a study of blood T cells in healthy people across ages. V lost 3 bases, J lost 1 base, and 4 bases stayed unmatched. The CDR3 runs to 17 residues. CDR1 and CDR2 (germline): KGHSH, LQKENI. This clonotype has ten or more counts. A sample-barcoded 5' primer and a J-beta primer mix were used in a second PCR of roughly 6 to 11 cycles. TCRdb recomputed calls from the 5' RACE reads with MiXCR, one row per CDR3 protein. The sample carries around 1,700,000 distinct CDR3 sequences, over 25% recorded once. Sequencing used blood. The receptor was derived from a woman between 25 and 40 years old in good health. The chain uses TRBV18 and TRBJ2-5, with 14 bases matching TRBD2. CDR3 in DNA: TGTGCCAGCTCACCGGGGACTAGCGGGAGAGGCCAAGAGACCCAGTACTTC. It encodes CASSPGTSGRGQETQYF. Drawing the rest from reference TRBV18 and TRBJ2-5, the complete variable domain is NAGVMQNPRHLVRRRGQEARLRCSPMKGHSHVYWYRQLPEEGLKFMVYLQKENIIDESGMPKERFSAEFPKEGPSILRIQQVVRGDSAAYFCASSPGTSGRGQETQYFGPGTRLLVL.